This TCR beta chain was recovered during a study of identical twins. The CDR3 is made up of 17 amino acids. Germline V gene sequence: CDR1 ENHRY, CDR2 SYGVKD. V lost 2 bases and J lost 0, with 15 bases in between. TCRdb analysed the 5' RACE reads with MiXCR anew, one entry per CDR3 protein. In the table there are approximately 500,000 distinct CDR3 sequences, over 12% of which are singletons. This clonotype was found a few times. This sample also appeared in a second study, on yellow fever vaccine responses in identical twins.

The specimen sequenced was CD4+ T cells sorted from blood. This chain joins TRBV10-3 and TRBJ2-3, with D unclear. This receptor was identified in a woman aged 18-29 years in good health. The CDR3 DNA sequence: TGTGCCATCAGTGAGAGAAACGGGCCAGCCAGCACAGATACGCAGTATTTT. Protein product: CAISERNGPASTDTQYF.